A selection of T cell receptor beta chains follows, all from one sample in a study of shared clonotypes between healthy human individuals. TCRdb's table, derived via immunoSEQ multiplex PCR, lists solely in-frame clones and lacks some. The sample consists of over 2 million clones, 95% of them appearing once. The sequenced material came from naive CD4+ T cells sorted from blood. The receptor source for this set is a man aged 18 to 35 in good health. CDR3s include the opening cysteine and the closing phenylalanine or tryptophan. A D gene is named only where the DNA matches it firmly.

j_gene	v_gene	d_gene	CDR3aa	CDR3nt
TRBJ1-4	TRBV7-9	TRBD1	CASTPGQGAEKLFF	TGTGCCAGCACCCCGGGACAGGGGGCTGAAAAACTGTTTTTT
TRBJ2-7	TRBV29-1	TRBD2	CSVGGLRGRGGSYEQYF	TGCAGCGTTGGAGGATTGCGAGGGAGGGGAGGTTCCTACGAGCAGTACTTC
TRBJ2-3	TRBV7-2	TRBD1	CASSSGTGFLTQYF	TGTGCCAGCAGCTCAGGGACAGGGTTCCTTACGCAGTATTTT
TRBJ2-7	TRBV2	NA	CASSEGQGVVYEQYF	TGTGCCAGCAGTGAAGGTCAAGGAGTGGTATACGAGCAGTACTTC
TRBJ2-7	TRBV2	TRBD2	CASMRASGGPGEQYF	TGTGCCAGCATGCGCGCTAGCGGGGGCCCGGGCGAGCAGTACTTC
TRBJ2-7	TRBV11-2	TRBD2	CASSFTSGNSEQYF	TGTGCCAGCAGCTTTACTAGCGGGAATAGCGAGCAGTACTTC
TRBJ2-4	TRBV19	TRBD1	CASSRRTGQVDIQYF	TGTGCCAGTAGTAGAAGGACAGGGCAGGTAGACATTCAGTACTTC
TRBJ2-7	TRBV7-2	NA	CASSLGRGNEQYF	TGTGCCAGCAGCTTGGGCAGGGGTAACGAGCAGTACTTC
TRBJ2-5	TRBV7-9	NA	CASTVQETQYF	TGTGCCAGCACCGTCCAAGAGACCCAGTACTTC
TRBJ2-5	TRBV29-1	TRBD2	CSVETSGTREQYF	TGCAGCGTTGAAACTAGCGGGACCCGGGAGCAGTACTTC
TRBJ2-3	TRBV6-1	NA	CASSERLERDTQYF	TGTGCCAGCAGTGAAAGACTAGAGAGGGATACGCAGTATTTT
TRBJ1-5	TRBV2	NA	CASSLGLDQPQHF	TGTGCCAGCAGTTTGGGCCTAGACCAGCCCCAGCATTTT
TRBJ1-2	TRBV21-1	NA	CASRQGAHRNGYTF	TGTGCCAGCAGGCAGGGGGCGCACAGAAATGGCTACACCTTC
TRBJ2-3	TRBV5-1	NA	CASSDPSGSPDTQYF	TGCGCCAGCAGCGACCCTAGTGGGAGCCCAGATACGCAGTATTTT
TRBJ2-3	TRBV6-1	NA	CASSGWQFLGGDTQYF	TGTGCCAGCAGTGGCTGGCAATTCCTAGGTGGAGATACGCAGTATTTT
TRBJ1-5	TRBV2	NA	CASSEVVQDMGPQHF	TGTGCCAGCAGTGAAGTCGTACAGGACATGGGGCCCCAGCATTTT
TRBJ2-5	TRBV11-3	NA	CASSSARAGETQYF	TGTGCCAGCAGCTCGGCCAGGGCGGGAGAGACCCAGTACTTC
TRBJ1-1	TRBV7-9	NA	CASSTGVTEAFF	TGTGCCAGCAGCACGGGGGTCACTGAAGCTTTCTTT
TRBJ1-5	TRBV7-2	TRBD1	CASSLGGQGIGSNQPQHF	TGTGCCAGCAGCTTAGGGGGACAGGGGATCGGTAGCAATCAGCCCCAGCATTTT
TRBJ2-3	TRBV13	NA	CASSFVGTDTQYF	TGTGCCAGCAGCTTCGTAGGCACAGATACGCAGTATTTT
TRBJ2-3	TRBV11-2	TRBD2	CASSARVLAGSDTQYF	TGTGCCAGCAGCGCGAGGGTGCTAGCGGGATCAGATACGCAGTATTTT
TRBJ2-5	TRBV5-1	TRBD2	CASSSGAAGVSETQYF	TGCGCCAGCAGCTCTGGGGCGGCGGGGGTATCAGAGACCCAGTACTTC
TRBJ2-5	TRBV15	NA	CATSRDLGEETQYF	TGTGCCACCAGCAGAGACCTAGGCGAAGAGACCCAGTACTTC
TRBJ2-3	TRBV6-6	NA	CASTTDGTDTQYF	TGTGCCAGCACCACGGATGGAACAGATACGCAGTATTTT
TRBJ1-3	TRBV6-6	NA	CASKREGFRSGNTIYF	TGTGCCAGCAAACGAGAGGGGTTCCGGTCTGGAAACACCATATATTTT